The 28 T cell receptor beta chains listed next were all sequenced from one sample in a study of blood T cells in healthy people across ages (dated by TCRdb to about 2015). Receptors were amplified or captured by 5' RACE. The run used an Illumina HiSeq 2500. A second roughly 7 to 11 cycle PCR used a sample-barcoded 5' primer and a J-beta primer mix. TCRdb itself trimmed the public reads at Q25 with fastp, ran MiXCR and retained productive beta chains. Every distinct CDR3 protein forms one entry, paired with its most common genes and DNA. The sample table holds approximately 700,000 distinct CDR3 sequences, of which less than 40% were seen once. Together, the top ten hold 15% to 17% of the sample. Sequences were obtained from blood. The receptors shown here come from a woman of 80 years or more in good health. Donor details come from another sample of the same person, matched by shared clones.

This clonotype was counted at least ten times. The rearrangement links TRBV20-1 to TRBJ2-7; 10 bases fit TRBD2. CDR1 and CDR2 from the germline V gene are DFQATT and SNEGSKA (reference sequence). The CDR3 consists of 13 residues. Unmatched junction bases numbered 5, after V lost 5 bases and J lost 4 bases. CDR3 region: CSASQLAGYEQYF. The CDR3 nucleotides read TGCAGTGCTTCTCAACTAGCGGGGTACGAGCAGTACTTC.

The count of this clonotype is one. It may be a read error: a sequence one base away is much more abundant. This chain links TRBV7-8 with TRBJ1-1; D remains unclear. With 1 base removed from V and 9 bases from J, the gap between germline ends came to 12 bases. The CDR3 runs 13 residues. In germline, CDR1 is SGHVS, CDR2 FQNEAQ. The CDR3 coding sequence is TGTGCCAGCAGCTTAGAACAGTCTACTAAAGCTTTCTTT. As protein: CASSLEQSTKAFF.

With regard to this clonotype: It may be a read error: a sequence one base away is much more abundant. This rearrangement joins TRBV3-1 to TRBJ2-5, with D hard to call. V lost 0 bases, J lost 3 bases, and 8 bases lay in between. There are 14 residues in the CDR3. From germline, CDR1 is LGHDT and CDR2 YNNKEL (reference sequence). In nucleotides, the CDR3 is TGTGCCAGCAGCCAAGAAGTCCAAGAAGAGACCCAGTACTTC. Translation: CASSQEVQEETQYF.

This clonotype was observed a few times. V and J are TRBV7-8 and TRBJ1-1; TRBD1 might be the D (5 bases). Per germline, CDR1 SGHVS and CDR2 FQNEAQ. This CDR3 contains 14 residues. Trimming left V 5 bases short and J 11 bases short, with 21 bases between. CDR3 region: CASSAPGLGPAAFF. The CDR3 DNA reads TGTGCCAGCAGCGCACCGGGACTTGGGCCGGCTGCTTTCTTT.

A few counts support this clonotype. In nucleotides, the CDR3 is TGTGCCAGCAGCGTAGCGGGTACCACGGGAGCTTTCTTT. As protein: CASSVAGTTGAFF. The V gene is TRBV9, the J gene TRBJ1-1; D unclear. Trimming shortened V by 0 bases and J by 10 bases, and 13 bases separated the two germline ends. Germline lookup yields CDR1 SGDLS and CDR2 YYNGEE. The CDR3 totals 13 residues.

About this clonotype: It may be a read error: a sequence one base away is much more abundant. The chain links TRBV5-1 to TRBJ2-4; TRBD1 is a possible D gene (6 bases). The J call may not be correct, given that the DNA end is closer to TRBJ2-7. Per germline, CDR1 SGHRS and CDR2 YFSETQ. This CDR3 spans 13 amino acids. CDR3 nucleotides: TGCGCCAACAGCCTTGGGACAAAATACGAGCAGTACTTC. This sequence encodes CANSLGTKYEQYF.

In this sample, this clonotype turned up many times. The chain links TRBV15 to TRBJ1-1, with D uncertain. Trimming removed 2 bases from V and 1 base from J, with 11 bases in between. Germline CDR1 LNHNV, CDR2 YYDKDF (reference sequence). This CDR3 spans 15 amino acids. The CDR3 loop is CATSRFFLGNTEAFF. The CDR3 DNA reads TGTGCCACCAGCAGATTTTTCCTCGGGAACACTGAAGCTTTCTTT. Looking up the rest from reference TRBV15 and TRBJ1-1 gives the full variable domain: DAMVIQNPRYQVTQFGKPVTLSCSQTLNHNVMYWYQQKSSQAPKLLFHYYDKDFNNEADTPDNFQSRRPNTSFCFLDIRSPGLGDTAMYLCATSRFFLGNTEAFFGQGTRLTVV.

This clonotype was counted a few times. The rearrangement uses TRBV7-3 and TRBJ2-5, with 7 positions matching TRBD1. The CDR3 length is 15 residues. In germline, CDR1 is SGHTA, CDR2 FQGTGA. Trimming removed 5 bases from V and 11 bases from J; junction bases left unmatched: 17. CDR3 loop: CASSRTGTVSNEQYF. The CDR3 DNA sequence: TGTGCCAGCAGCCGGACCGGGACAGTAAGCAATGAGCAGTACTTC.

In regard to this clonotype: One base away lies a much larger clone, so this may be a sequencing read error. V usage is TRBV29-1 and J usage is TRBJ2-5; TRBD1 matches 10 bases. Per germline, CDR1 SQVTM and CDR2 ANQGSEA. With 7 bases clipped from V and 5 bases from J, the junction kept 10 bases outside the gene matches. The CDR3 extends over 14 amino acids. The CDR3, as DNA: TGCAGCGGAGATCCGGGACAGGGGTGTGAGACCCAGTACTTC. Its translation: CSGDPGQGCETQYF.

The chain uses TRBV5-1 and TRBJ2-2; D gene uncertain. Trimming pared 4 bases from V and 2 bases from J, leaving 9 bases between. CDR1 is SGHRS and CDR2 is YFSETQ in the germline V gene. This CDR3 has 14 amino acids. The CDR3 sequence is CASSMEDNTGELFF. The CDR3 DNA follows: TGCGCCAGCAGCATGGAAGACAACACCGGGGAGCTGTTTTTT.

As concerns this clonotype: A much larger clone lies a single base off, so this may be a read error. The rearrangement links TRBV6-1 to TRBJ2-4; tentatively, D is TRBD2 (6 bases). The CDR3 has 14 residues. Germline CDR1 MNHNS, CDR2 SASEGT. CDR3 protein: CASREAGRANIQYF. The CDR3 bases are TGTGCCAGCAGGGAAGCGGGCAGGGCCAACATTCAGTACTTC.

This clonotype was observed at least ten times. The chain is built from TRBV5-1 and TRBJ1-1; D is ambiguous. CDR3 length equals 15 residues. Trimming removed 0 bases from V and 3 bases from J, with 12 bases in between. Germline loops: CDR1 SGHRS, CDR2 YFSETQ. The DNA of the CDR3 is TGCGCCAGCAGCTTGGTCGATGGGAGTTACACTGAAGCTTTCTTT. Translating gives CASSLVDGSYTEAFF.

The V call is TRBV29-1, the J call TRBJ2-1; tentative D call: TRBD1 (5 bases). CDR1 and CDR2 from the germline V gene are SQVTM and ANQGSEA. With 1 base removed from V and 5 bases from J, the gap between germline ends came to 9 bases. This CDR3 comprises 13 residues. CDR3 sequence: CSVEATANNEQFF. CDR3 in DNA: TGCAGCGTTGAAGCGACAGCGAACAATGAGCAGTTCTTC.

This chain joins TRBV5-1 and TRBJ2-7; the D gene is possibly TRBD2 (6 bases). V gave up 0 bases and J gave up 2 bases, with 12 bases separating them. This CDR3 is 15 amino acids long. The germline V gene has CDR1 SGHRS and CDR2 YFSETQ. The chain's CDR3 is CASSLAGGQTYEQYF. The CDR3 coding sequence is TGCGCCAGCAGCTTGGCCGGGGGTCAAACCTACGAGCAGTACTTC.

This clonotype was observed many times. This chain connects TRBV6-5 to TRBJ1-1, with D unclear. The V gene lost 6 bases and the J gene lost 6 bases, with 11 bases spanning the gap. CDR1 and CDR2 from the germline V gene are MNHEY and SVGAGI. The length of the CDR3 is 12 residues. The chain's CDR3 is CASRVGFSEAFF. The CDR3 bases are TGTGCCAGCAGGGTTGGATTCTCTGAAGCTTTCTTT.

This clonotype was observed at least ten times. Written as DNA, the CDR3 is TGTGCCAGCAGTTGGACAGTAGGGCAGCCCCAGCATTTT. This gives the protein CASSWTVGQPQHF. The chain joins TRBV12-3 or TRBV12-4 to TRBJ1-5; tentative D call: TRBD1 (6 bases). The CDR3 consists of 13 residues. With 4 bases removed from V and 7 bases from J, the gap between germline ends came to 11 bases.

The chain links TRBV20-1 to TRBJ1-2; D may be TRBD1 (5 bases). The CDR3 covers 14 residues. Germline CDR1 and CDR2: DFQATT and SNEGSKA (reference sequence). V was trimmed by 5 bases and J by 4 bases, leaving 17 bases between them. In DNA, the CDR3 is TGCAGTGCTGGCGAGACAGCAGGGACCTATGGCTACACCTTC. Protein: CSAGETAGTYGYTF.

This clonotype was recorded many times. The chain couples TRBV20-1 to TRBJ2-1, with D possibly being TRBD2 (6 bases). Germline CDR1 reads DFQATT; CDR2 reads SNEGSKA (reference sequence). Trimming removed 4 bases at V and 4 bases at J, with 17 bases between. CDR3 size: 15 residues. CDR3 protein: CSAKPPGTQYNEQFF. The DNA for the CDR3 is TGCAGTGCTAAACCCCCCGGGACTCAGTACAATGAGCAGTTCTTC.

Turning to this clonotype: Since a much larger clone is just one base distant, this may be a read error. The chain is built from TRBV12-3 or TRBV12-4 and TRBJ1-5; 9 bases are shared with TRBD1. This CDR3 is 14 amino acids long. For the CDR3, the DNA is TGTGCCTGCAGTGTACAGGGGGCGAACCAGCCCCAGCATTTT. Its translation is CACSVQGANQPQHF.

This clonotype was found many times. The chain joins TRBV10-3 to TRBJ1-2; the D is unclear. Germline CDR1 is ENHRY and CDR2 is SYGVKD. The V end lost 6 bases, the J end lost 0 bases, and 17 bases lay between the germline ends. This CDR3 spans 16 amino acids. This chain's CDR3 is CAIRMTLTEANYGYTF. CDR3 DNA: TGTGCCATCAGGATGACTCTCACGGAGGCTAACTATGGCTACACCTTC.

Note on this clonotype: A junction boundary mismatches the germline segment, possibly from a read error. The V call is TRBV4-3, the J call TRBJ2-1; possibly TRBD1 for D (6 bases). This CDR3 region has 17 residues. CDR1 is LGHNA and CDR2 is YSLEER in the germline V gene. CDR3 in amino acids: CVSSQDLGGPPYNEQFF. CDR3 in DNA: TGCGTCAGCAGCCAAGATCTTGGGGGCCCTCCATATAATGAGCAGTTCTTC.

Many counts were recorded for this clonotype. The rearrangement joins TRBV7-8 to TRBJ2-7; 8 nucleotides align to TRBD1. Germline-derived CDR1 and CDR2 are SGHVS and FQNEAQ. The V segment lost 1 base and the J segment 1 base; nucleotides outside the gene matches: 6. The CDR3 runs 16 residues. The CDR3 here is CASSLVSTGVSYEQYF. The CDR3 DNA is TGTGCCAGCAGCTTAGTTTCGACAGGGGTTTCCTACGAGCAGTACTTC. Variable domain in full (rest from reference TRBV7-8 and TRBJ2-7): GAGVSQSPRYKVAKRGQDVALRCDPISGHVSLFWYQQALGQGPEFLTYFQNEAQLDKSGLPSDRFFAERPEGSVSTLKIQRTQQEDSAVYLCASSLVSTGVSYEQYFGPGTRLTVT.

The table lists this clonotype with many counts. This chain joins TRBV7-8 and TRBJ2-7, with 8 nucleotides matching TRBD1. Unmatched junction bases numbered 8, after V lost 5 bases and J lost 2 bases. In germline, CDR1 is SGHVS, CDR2 FQNEAQ. CDR3 size: 15 residues. This chain's CDR3 is CASSLPGQGPYEQYF. The DNA of the CDR3 is TGTGCCAGCAGCCTTCCTGGACAGGGACCCTACGAGCAGTACTTC.

Note on this clonotype: The conserved phenylalanine or tryptophan normally closing the CDR3 is absent here, so this likely arose from a read error. The V and J genes are TRBV6-1 and TRBJ1-2; a weak D match, TRBD1 (6 bases). Germline CDR1 is MNHNS and CDR2 is SASEGT. CDR3 length: 13 residues. V lost 7 bases to trimming and J lost 8 bases, with 17 bases between them. DNA of the CDR3: TGTGCCAGCACCCTTGAACAGGGTAAAGGCTACACCTTA. Translation gives CASTLEQGKGYTL.

This clonotype showed up many times. The chain carries TRBV7-2 and TRBJ2-7, with D unresolved. This CDR3 has 16 residues. V lost 1 base and J lost 0, with 13 bases in between. CDR1 and CDR2 (germline): SGHTA, FQGNSA. CDR3: CASSLGWDTSSYEQYF. CDR3 bases: TGTGCCAGCAGCTTAGGGTGGGATACGAGCTCCTACGAGCAGTACTTC.

The rearrangement uses TRBV6-1 and TRBJ1-1; the D is unclear. Germline CDR1 reads MNHNS; CDR2 reads SASEGT. With 4 bases removed from V and 1 base from J, the gap between germline ends came to 7 bases. The CDR3 runs 13 residues. CDR3 in amino acids: CASSAWSNTEAFF. The CDR3 nucleotides are TGTGCCAGCAGTGCGTGGTCGAACACTGAAGCTTTCTTT.

In the case of this clonotype: This could be a read error, since a much larger clone is one nucleotide away. This sequence joins TRBV3-1 and TRBJ2-5, with D perhaps given as TRBD1 or TRBD2 (5 bases each). V lost 4 bases, J lost 11 bases, and 17 bases lay in between. The germline gives CDR1 LGHDT, CDR2 YNNKEL (reference sequence). CDR3 length equals 13 residues. CDR3 DNA: TGTGCCAGCAGCCCGGGACCGGGCTACGGGCAGTACTTC. Amino acids: CASSPGPGYGQYF.

The table lists this clonotype with a few counts. The CDR3 protein is CASRTAGGSAFF. CDR3 coding DNA: TGTGCCAGCAGAACTGCGGGAGGATCGGCTTTCTTT. This chain links TRBV2 with TRBJ1-1; D call uncertain. V gave up 6 bases and J gave up 11 bases, with 16 bases separating them. This CDR3 has 12 amino acids. Germline V gene sequence: CDR1 SNHLY, CDR2 FYNNEI.